This T cell receptor beta chain was observed in a study of blood T cells in healthy people across ages. Findings of the study overall: Age advanced and TCR beta diversity per million T cells fell, roughly linearly. Relative to aged donors, long-lived donors carried more naive CD4+ cells and displayed higher diversity.

Sample-barcoded 5' priming and a J-beta primer mix drove a second PCR of roughly 6 to 12 cycles. A template-switch adaptor that had 12 random nucleotides put a tag on each cDNA molecule. Sequencing yielded, for each sample, at least 3 million paired-end reads carrying CDR3. TCRdb itself ran the 5' RACE reads through MiXCR, one entry per CDR3 protein. The sample lists 1,500,000 or so distinct CDR3 sequences; approximately 59% were seen once. The CDR3 sequence is 17 residues long. Per germline, CDR1 SGHRS and CDR2 YFSETQ. V lost 2 bases and J 2 bases, leaving 18 bases between the germline ends. Concerning this clonotype itself: The antigen is unknown.

The sequenced material came from blood. The receptor was isolated from a man younger than 35 in good health. V gene TRBV5-1 combines with J gene TRBJ2-3; D could derive from TRBD1 or TRBD2 (5 bases each). The CDR3 DNA reads as TGCGCCAGCAGCTTTTTACCGGGACCCTACGCCACAGATACGCAGTATTTT. Amino acids: CASSFLPGPYATDTQYF.